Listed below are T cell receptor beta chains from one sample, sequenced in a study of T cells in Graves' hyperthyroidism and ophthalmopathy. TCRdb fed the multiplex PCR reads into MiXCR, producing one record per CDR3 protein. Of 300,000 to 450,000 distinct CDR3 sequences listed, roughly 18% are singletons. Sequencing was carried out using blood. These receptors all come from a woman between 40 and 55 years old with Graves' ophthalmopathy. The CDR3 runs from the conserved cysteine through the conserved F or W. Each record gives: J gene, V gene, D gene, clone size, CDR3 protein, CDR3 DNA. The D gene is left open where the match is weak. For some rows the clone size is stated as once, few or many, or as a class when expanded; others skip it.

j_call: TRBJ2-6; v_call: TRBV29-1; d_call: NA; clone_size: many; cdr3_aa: CSVDGLSGANVLTF; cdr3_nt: TGCAGCGTTGACGGGCTCTCTGGGGCCAACGTCCTGACTTTC
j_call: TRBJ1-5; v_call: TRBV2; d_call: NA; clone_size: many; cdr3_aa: CASSEVAAFQPQHF; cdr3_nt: TGTGCCAGCAGTGAAGTGGCAGCATTTCAGCCCCAGCATTTT
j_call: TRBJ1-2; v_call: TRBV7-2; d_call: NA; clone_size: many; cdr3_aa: CASSPEYGYTF; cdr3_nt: TGTGCCAGCAGCCCGGAATATGGCTACACCTTC
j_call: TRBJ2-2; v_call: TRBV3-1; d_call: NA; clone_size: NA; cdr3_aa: CASREEGTGELFF; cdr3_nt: TGTGCCAGCAGAGAGGAGGGGACCGGGGAGCTGTTTTTT
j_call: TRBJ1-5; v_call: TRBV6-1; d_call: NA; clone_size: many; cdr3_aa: CASRDYSTGPQHF; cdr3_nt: TGTGCCAGCAGGGATTATAGTACCGGGCCCCAGCATTTT
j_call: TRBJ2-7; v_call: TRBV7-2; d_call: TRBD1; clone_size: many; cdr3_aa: CASSLGRGLNEQYF; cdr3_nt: TGTGCCAGCAGCTTAGGAAGGGGGCTAAACGAGCAGTACTTC
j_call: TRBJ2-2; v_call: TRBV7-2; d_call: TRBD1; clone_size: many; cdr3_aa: CDSSLSRGKGELFF; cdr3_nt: TGTGACAGCAGCTTATCCAGGGGGAAAGGGGAGCTGTTTTTT
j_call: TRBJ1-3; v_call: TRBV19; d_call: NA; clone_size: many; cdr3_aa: CASSIASDAGNTIYF; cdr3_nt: TGTGCCAGTAGTATAGCGTCCGACGCTGGAAACACCATATATTTT
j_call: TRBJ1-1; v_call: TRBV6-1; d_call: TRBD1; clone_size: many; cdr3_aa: CASSEAGTGFEAFF; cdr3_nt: TGTGCCAGCAGTGAAGCGGGGACAGGGTTCGAGGCTTTCTTT
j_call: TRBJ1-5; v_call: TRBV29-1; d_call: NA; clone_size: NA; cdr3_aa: CSVPNTYQPQHF; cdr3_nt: TGCAGCGTCCCGAATACCTATCAGCCCCAGCATTTT
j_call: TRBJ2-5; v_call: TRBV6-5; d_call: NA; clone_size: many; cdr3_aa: CASSGRFRLSETQYF; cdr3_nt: TGTGCCAGCAGCGGCAGGTTTAGGTTATCCGAGACCCAGTACTTC
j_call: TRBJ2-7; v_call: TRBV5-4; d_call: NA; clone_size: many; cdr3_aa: CASSLGDGPRVPYEQYF; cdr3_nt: TGTGCCAGCAGCTTGGGTGATGGGCCCAGAGTACCGTACGAGCAGTACTTC
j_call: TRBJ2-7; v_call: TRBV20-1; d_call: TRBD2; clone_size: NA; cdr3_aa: CSARDRREGLEQYF; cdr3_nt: TGCAGTGCTAGAGATAGGCGGGAGGGCCTCGAGCAGTACTTC
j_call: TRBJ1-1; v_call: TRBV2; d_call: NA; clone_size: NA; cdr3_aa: CASSELDTEAFF; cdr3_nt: TGTGCCAGCAGTGAGCTGGACACTGAAGCTTTCTTT
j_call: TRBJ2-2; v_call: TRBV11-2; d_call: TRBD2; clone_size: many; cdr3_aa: CASSPRLAGVAGELFF; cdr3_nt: TGTGCCAGCAGCCCGCGACTAGCGGGAGTGGCCGGGGAGCTGTTTTTT
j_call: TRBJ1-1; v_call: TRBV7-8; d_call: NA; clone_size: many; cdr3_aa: CASSLPGGKAFF; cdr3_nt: TGTGCCAGCAGCTTACCGGGGGGAAAAGCTTTCTTT
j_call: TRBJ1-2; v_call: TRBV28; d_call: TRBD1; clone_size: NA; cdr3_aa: CANGTAVTEVGGYTF; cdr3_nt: TGTGCGAACGGGACAGCCGTTACGGAAGTCGGCGGCTACACCTTC
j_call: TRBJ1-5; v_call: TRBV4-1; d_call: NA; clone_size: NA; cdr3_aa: CASSRYPENVVDQPQHF; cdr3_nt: TGCGCCAGCAGCCGATACCCAGAGAACGTAGTCGATCAGCCCCAGCATTTT
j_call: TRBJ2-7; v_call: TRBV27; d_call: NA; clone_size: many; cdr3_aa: CASSLGRGEPQPYEQYF; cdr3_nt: TGTGCCAGCAGTTTAGGTAGGGGCGAGCCACAGCCTTACGAGCAGTACTTC
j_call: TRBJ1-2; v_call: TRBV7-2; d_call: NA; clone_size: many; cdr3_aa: CASSTTLSNYGYTF; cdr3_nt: TGTGCCAGCAGCACAACACTCTCTAACTATGGCTACACCTTC
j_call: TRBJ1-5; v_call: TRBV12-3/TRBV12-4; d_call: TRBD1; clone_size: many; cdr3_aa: CASSPSDRENQPQHF; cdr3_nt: TGTGCCAGCAGTCCGTCGGACAGGGAAAATCAGCCCCAGCATTTT
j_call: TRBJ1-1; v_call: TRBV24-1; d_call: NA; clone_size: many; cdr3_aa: CATSWGSDTEAFF; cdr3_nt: TGTGCCACCAGTTGGGGATCTGACACTGAAGCTTTCTTT
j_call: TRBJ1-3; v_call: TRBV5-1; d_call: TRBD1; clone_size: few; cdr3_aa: CASSLATGASGNTIYF; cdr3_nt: TGCGCCAGCAGTTTGGCGACAGGGGCCTCTGGAAACACCATATATTTT
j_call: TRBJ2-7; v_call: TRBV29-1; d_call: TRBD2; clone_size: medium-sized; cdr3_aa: CSVLGTSGSTNEQYF; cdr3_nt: TGCAGCGTCCTAGGGACTAGCGGGAGTACAAACGAGCAGTACTTC
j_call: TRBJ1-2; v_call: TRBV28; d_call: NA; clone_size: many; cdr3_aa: CASSRDANRANNYGYTF; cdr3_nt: TGTGCCAGCAGTAGGGACGCCAACAGGGCTAATAACTATGGCTACACCTTC
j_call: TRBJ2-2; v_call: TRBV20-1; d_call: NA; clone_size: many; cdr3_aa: CSAEVTGELFF; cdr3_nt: TGCAGTGCCGAAGTCACCGGGGAGCTGTTTTTT
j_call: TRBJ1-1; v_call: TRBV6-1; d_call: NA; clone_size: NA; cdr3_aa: CASQRGMNTEAFF; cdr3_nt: TGTGCCAGCCAGAGAGGCATGAACACTGAAGCTTTCTTT
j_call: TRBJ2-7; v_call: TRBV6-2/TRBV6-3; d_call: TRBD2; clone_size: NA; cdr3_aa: CASSIAGPYEQYF; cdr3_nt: TGTGCCAGCAGTATAGCGGGGCCCTACGAGCAGTACTTC
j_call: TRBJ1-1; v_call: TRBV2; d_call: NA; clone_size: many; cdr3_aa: CASSEAGVPKLNTEAFF; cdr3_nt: TGTGCCAGCAGTGAAGCCGGGGTACCAAAACTGAACACTGAAGCTTTCTTT
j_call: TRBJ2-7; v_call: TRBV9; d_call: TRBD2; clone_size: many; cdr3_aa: CASSVGSGAFSYEQYF; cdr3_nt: TGTGCCAGCAGCGTAGGCAGCGGGGCGTTCTCCTACGAGCAGTACTTC
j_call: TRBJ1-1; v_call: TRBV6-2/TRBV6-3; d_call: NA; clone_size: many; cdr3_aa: CASSYYDRLTEAFF; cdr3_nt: TGTGCCAGCAGTTACTACGACAGACTTACTGAAGCTTTCTTT
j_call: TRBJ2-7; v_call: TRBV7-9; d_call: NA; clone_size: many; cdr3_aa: CASNLGQSYEQYF; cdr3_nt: TGTGCCAGCAACCTCGGACAGTCCTACGAGCAGTACTTC
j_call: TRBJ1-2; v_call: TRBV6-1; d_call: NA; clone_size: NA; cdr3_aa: CASSESTDYGYTF; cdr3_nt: TGTGCCAGCAGTGAATCGACGGACTATGGCTACACCTTC
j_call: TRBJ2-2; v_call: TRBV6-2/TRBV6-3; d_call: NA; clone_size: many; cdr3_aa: CASRQDGNTGELFF; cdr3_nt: TGTGCCAGCAGGCAGGACGGGAACACCGGGGAGCTGTTTTTT
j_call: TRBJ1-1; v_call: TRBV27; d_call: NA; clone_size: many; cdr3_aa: CASSLLGAGFGPNIVLYTEAFF; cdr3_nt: TGTGCCAGCAGTTTATTGGGTGCGGGATTCGGGCCGAATATAGTTTTGTACACTGAAGCTTTCTTT
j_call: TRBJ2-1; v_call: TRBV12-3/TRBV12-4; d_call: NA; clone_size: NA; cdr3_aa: CASSSVQGYTEQFF; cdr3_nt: TGTGCCAGCAGTTCAGTACAGGGTTACACCGAGCAGTTCTTC
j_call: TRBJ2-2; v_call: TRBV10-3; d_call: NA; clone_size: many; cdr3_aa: CAISGDRIGVTGELFF; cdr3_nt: TGTGCCATCAGTGGGGATCGGATCGGAGTCACCGGGGAGCTGTTTTTT
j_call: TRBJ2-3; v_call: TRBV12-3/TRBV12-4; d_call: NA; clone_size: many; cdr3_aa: CASSGLPLTDTQYF; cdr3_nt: TGTGCCAGCAGTGGGCTTCCCCTCACAGATACGCAGTATTTT
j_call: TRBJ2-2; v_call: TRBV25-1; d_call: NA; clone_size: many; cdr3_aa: CASSEGGPALVACGGELFF; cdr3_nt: TGTGCCAGCAGTGAAGGAGGCCCAGCTCTAGTGGCCTGTGGCGGGGAGCTGTTTTTT